Listed below are T cell receptor beta chains from one sample, sequenced in a study of T-cell memory formation after mild COVID-19. MiXCR, run by TCRdb on the 5' RACE reads, gives a single entry per CDR3 protein. The sample includes about 560,000 distinct CDR3 sequences, around a sixth of them seen just once. Sequencing was performed on PBMCs or a T cell subset sorted from them (not recorded which). The receptors were sampled from an adult woman who had mild COVID-19 (a few samples of this study predate the infection). Cell type and time point are not known. CDR3s leave out the opening cysteine and the closing phenylalanine or tryptophan. The order of the fields is V gene, CDR3 protein.

v_call: TRBV5-1; cdr3_aa: ASSFTAGAPVSTDTQY
v_call: TRBV7-6; cdr3_aa: ASSLGSGVRDEQF
v_call: TRBV5-1; cdr3_aa: ASSRNTGMTDSYGYT
v_call: TRBV3-1; cdr3_aa: ASSFSGHLSYEQY
v_call: TRBV6-1; cdr3_aa: ASSQGARDPYNEQF
v_call: TRBV2; cdr3_aa: ASNEFMNTEAF
v_call: TRBV12-3/TRBV12-4; cdr3_aa: ASRLTVQETQY
v_call: TRBV10-3; cdr3_aa: ASEGQGGTEAF
v_call: TRBV2; cdr3_aa: ASSEWGQPQH
v_call: TRBV7-2; cdr3_aa: ASSLKAGAGTDTQY
v_call: TRBV7-9; cdr3_aa: ASSQLTPRSEAF
v_call: TRBV27; cdr3_aa: ASSLSGQGHYGYT
v_call: TRBV2; cdr3_aa: ASSRTSEVYEQY
v_call: TRBV5-1; cdr3_aa: ASSLDRTGVMNTQY
v_call: TRBV4-1; cdr3_aa: ASSQDPQGGANVLT
v_call: TRBV4-2; cdr3_aa: ASSLGEASSTDTQY
v_call: TRBV10-2; cdr3_aa: ASLRDTGYEQY
v_call: TRBV12-3/TRBV12-4; cdr3_aa: ASSSEPGQGTYEQY
v_call: TRBV9; cdr3_aa: ASSVGLATPRTYTGELF
v_call: TRBV7-3; cdr3_aa: ASSWDSYNEQF
v_call: TRBV7-9; cdr3_aa: ASSYLTEAF
v_call: TRBV20-1; cdr3_aa: SARVPGVDSYNEQF
v_call: TRBV24-1; cdr3_aa: ATSDRQGVGETQY
v_call: TRBV6-5; cdr3_aa: ASSYTELRGPGELF
v_call: TRBV20-1; cdr3_aa: SARVHTESLIGNTIY
v_call: TRBV10-3; cdr3_aa: AVGGEDSLEAF
v_call: TRBV7-2; cdr3_aa: ASSYQTGGYQPQH
v_call: TRBV6-2/TRBV6-3; cdr3_aa: ASSYRGLPYNEQF
v_call: TRBV7-2; cdr3_aa: ASSNDRDTEAF
v_call: TRBV20-1; cdr3_aa: SARNPGGGIYEQY
v_call: TRBV5-1; cdr3_aa: ASSLGRPGGTDTQY
v_call: TRBV12-3/TRBV12-4; cdr3_aa: ASSRHRASSGNTIY
v_call: TRBV27; cdr3_aa: ASRPGQGIYEQY
v_call: TRBV3-1; cdr3_aa: ASRSVSGGAGYEQY
v_call: TRBV20-1; cdr3_aa: SAQTANQPQH
v_call: TRBV10-3; cdr3_aa: AISEKGALRDLANQPQH
v_call: TRBV9; cdr3_aa: ASSAGDPQETQY
v_call: TRBV12-3/TRBV12-4; cdr3_aa: ASSLGGFGSYEQY
v_call: TRBV5-1; cdr3_aa: ASSPGLQGPDTQY
v_call: TRBV24-1; cdr3_aa: ATSEGRVADTQY
v_call: TRBV24-1; cdr3_aa: ATSDSLRQTGELF
v_call: TRBV7-8; cdr3_aa: ASSFDRTLYEQY
v_call: TRBV11-3; cdr3_aa: ASSLLRDRGYNEQF
v_call: TRBV5-1; cdr3_aa: ASSLYGGSNTEAF
v_call: TRBV18; cdr3_aa: ASSPQGWNSNQPQH
v_call: TRBV4-2; cdr3_aa: ASSQERGAGGYTGELF
v_call: TRBV6-1; cdr3_aa: ASSQVHTDTQY
v_call: TRBV5-1; cdr3_aa: ASSLTSGRASSWGETQY
v_call: TRBV7-2; cdr3_aa: ASSFGLAVNTGELF
v_call: TRBV29-1; cdr3_aa: SVVVWETQY
v_call: TRBV5-1; cdr3_aa: ASSFLAALDNEQF